The entry that follows covers one T cell receptor (beta chain) sequence. The data were taken from a study of technical replicates of blood from several donors. Profiling relied on immunoSEQ multiplex PCR, and the TCRdb table lists in-frame clones only, not all of them. The sample has under 100,000 clones; approximately 95% are singletons. The germline V gene encodes CDR1 SNHLY and CDR2 FYNNEI. The V gene end was trimmed by 8 bases and the J gene end by 4 bases; junction bases not matched to a gene: 7. CDR3 length equals 14 residues. V gene TRBV2 combines with J gene TRBJ2-2; TRBD2 matches 7 bases. What was sequenced was T cells isolated from PBMCs. The TCR originated in a human donor in good health. CDR3 protein: CASREEVITGELFF. The CDR3, as DNA: TGTGCCAGCCGGGAGGAGGTGATCACCGGGGAGCTGTTTTTT.